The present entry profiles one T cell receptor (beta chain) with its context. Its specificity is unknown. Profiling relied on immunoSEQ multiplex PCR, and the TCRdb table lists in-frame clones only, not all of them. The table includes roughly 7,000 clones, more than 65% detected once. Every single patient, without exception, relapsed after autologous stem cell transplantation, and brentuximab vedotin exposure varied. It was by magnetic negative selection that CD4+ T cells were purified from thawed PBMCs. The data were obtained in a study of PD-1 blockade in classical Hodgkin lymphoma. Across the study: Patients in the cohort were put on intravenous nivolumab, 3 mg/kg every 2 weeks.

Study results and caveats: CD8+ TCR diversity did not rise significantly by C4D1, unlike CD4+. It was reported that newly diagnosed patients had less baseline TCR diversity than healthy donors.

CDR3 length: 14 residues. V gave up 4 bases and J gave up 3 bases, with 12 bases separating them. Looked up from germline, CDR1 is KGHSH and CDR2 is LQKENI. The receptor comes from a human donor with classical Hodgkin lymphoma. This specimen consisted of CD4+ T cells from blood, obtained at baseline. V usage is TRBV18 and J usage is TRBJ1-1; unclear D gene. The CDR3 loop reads CASSRTELDTEAFF. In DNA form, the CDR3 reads TGTGCCAGCTCACGAACGGAATTGGACACTGAAGCTTTCTTT.